The clone carrying this TCR beta chain showed up many times. These data originate in a study of T cells after yellow fever vaccination. Study-level results: Peak timing came faster in the weaker secondary response, day 5 versus 15. The study noted that FACS-sorted repertoires could contain abundant clonotypes contaminating from the bulk population. Reappearance after the booster was seen for most primary-vaccination clones, at 96% CD4 and about 90% CD8.

CDR1 and CDR2 from the germline V gene are SGHVS and FNYEAQ. Trimming removed 1 base from V and 7 bases from J, with 8 bases in between. CDR3 length equals 13 residues. Template-switching 5'RACE yielded the TCR cDNA; a universal primer site and UMIs were added in the process. TCRdb fed the 5' RACE reads into MiXCR, producing one record per CDR3 protein. Of over 65,000 distinct CDR3 sequences detected, roughly 14% appear once; the ten largest clones hold about 26%. The V gene is TRBV7-6, the J gene TRBJ2-1, with unresolved D. The TCR sequence derives from a man aged 18 to 30 who received the YFV17D yellow fever vaccine. The specimen was CD8+ T cells not binding an NS4B(214-222) dextramer, sorted from PBMCs, collected 21 days after the first yellow fever vaccination. The DNA of the CDR3 is TGTGCCAGCAGCTTAGACGGTTCTAATGAGCAGTTCTTC. It specifies CASSLDGSNEQFF.